This TCR beta chain was identified during a study of T cell responses to AZD1222 COVID-19 vaccine. On the study more broadly: Pooled in the analysis were second doses at about 4 or about 12 weeks. Study-wide findings and caveats: The donor cohort was predominantly white British with a female majority, and clonal diversity may have been underestimated. Baseline testing showed seropositivity in only six or seven AZD1222 recipients. A reported finding is that nearly half of spike-specific TCRs target unmutated variant regions.

A note on this clone: Its specificity is not known.

The repertoire was sequenced with immunoSEQ multiplex PCR; TCRdb's copy has only in-frame clones and lacks some. The repertoire holds approximately 85,000 clones, with about nine tenths as singletons. This CDR3 is built from 14 residues. Per germline, CDR1 SGHAT and CDR2 FQNNGV. The ends were cut back, 3 bases at V and 3 bases at J, with 10 bases in the middle. This specimen was peripheral blood, taken on day 0 of AZD1222 vaccination. This receptor was obtained from an adult in good health. This chain links TRBV11-2 with TRBJ2-3, with a possible D match to TRBD1 (5 bases). As DNA, the CDR3 is TGTGCCAGCAGCTTTGGCAGGGCAACAGATACGCAGTATTTT. Amino acids: CASSFGRATDTQYF.